The rows below give T cell receptor beta chains drawn from one sample of a study of blood T cell repertoires in COVID-19. Here immunoSEQ multiplex PCR was the method, and the copy in TCRdb shows in-frame clones only, minus some. The sample includes around 60,000 clones, 90% seen only once; the top ten take around 1.3%. Sequencing was carried out using peripheral blood. The receptor source for this set is a man aged 60 to 69 with acute or convalescent COVID-19. The conserved cysteine and the conserved F or W are not part of the CDR3 here. The order of the fields is V gene, J gene, CDR3 protein.

>TRBV5-1|TRBJ2-7
ASSRDSYEQY
>TRBV7-3|TRBJ2-1
ASSLASGGTNEQF
>TRBV6-5|TRBJ1-4
ASTGAVGKLF
>TRBV30|TRBJ1-1
AWSGQMNTEAF
>TRBV7-9|TRBJ1-1
ASSKGTGEEAF
>TRBV5-6|TRBJ2-7
ASSRRTGLNYEQY
>TRBV13|TRBJ1-6
ASSRTGLDWTLH
>TRBV5-4|TRBJ2-3
ASSSDRGQADTQY
>TRBV3-1/TRBV3-2|TRBJ1-1
ASSQYRGTEAF
>TRBV7-9|TRBJ1-2
ASSKDISYGYT
>TRBV2|TRBJ2-3
ASISPGSTDTQY
>TRBV5-4|TRBJ2-3
ASSLGGAYTDTQY
>TRBV6-6|TRBJ1-4
ASSYWAGGSNEKLF
>TRBV24-1|TRBJ2-3
ATGTTGEGTDTQY
>TRBV7-8|TRBJ2-5
ASSIRTKYQETQY
>TRBV14|TRBJ1-2
ASSPRQGGGYT
>TRBV7-8|TRBJ1-6
ASSLGTGNSPLH
>TRBV5-1|TRBJ2-3
ASSLLADTQY
>TRBV27|TRBJ2-7
ASSLSAGGRSYEQY
>TRBV11-2|TRBJ2-3
ASSFSQGRPDTQY
>TRBV4-1|TRBJ2-4
ASSRELAKNIQY
>TRBV27|TRBJ2-7
ASMPEARGNEQY
>TRBV6-6|TRBJ1-2
ASSYSGRYNGYT
>TRBV13|TRBJ1-6
ASSSDRGIENSPLH
>TRBV11-2|TRBJ2-7
ASTYTEYEQY
>TRBV7-9|TRBJ1-1
ASTSYRGLNTEAF
>TRBV5-1|TRBJ2-7
ASSLGRGEQY
>TRBV7-2|TRBJ1-2
ASSLSGDYGYT
>TRBV7-9|TRBJ2-7
ALVGQGAEYEQY
>TRBV2|TRBJ1-2
ASSEAGTGALDGYT
>TRBV29-1|TRBJ1-1
SVYTNTEAF
>TRBV6-2/TRBV6-3|TRBJ2-3
ASSSPGWSTQY
>TRBV5-4|TRBJ1-4
ASGLQGVNEKLF
>TRBV6-5|TRBJ1-1
ASWARRTEAF
>TRBV6-2/TRBV6-3|TRBJ1-5
ASSYSRGGNQPQH
>TRBV14|TRBJ1-4
ASSQVKGGKLF
>TRBV6-5|TRBJ2-3
AGRGAGTDTQY
>TRBV6-2/TRBV6-3|TRBJ2-3
ASSYSSRGQGADTQY
>TRBV19|TRBJ1-6
ASSISPGNSPLH
>TRBV19|TRBJ1-2
ASSPGDSRRNYGYT
>TRBV5-1|TRBJ1-1
ASSLTGNTEAF
>TRBV5-1|TRBJ2-7
ASSTGLATYEQY
>TRBV6-5|TRBJ1-1
ASSPRGRTEAF
>TRBV2|TRBJ2-7
ASSEGLLRKQY
>TRBV2|TRBJ1-5
ASMRYSNQPQH
>TRBV15|TRBJ1-6
ATSRDILPPLH
>TRBV18|TRBJ2-7
ASSPSWTGTREQY
>TRBV5-4|TRBJ1-2
ASSVDRGLGYGYT
>TRBV9|TRBJ2-3
ASTPQGGFTDTQY
>TRBV11-1|TRBJ2-3
ASSGQGIFTDTQY
>TRBV5-1|TRBJ2-3
ASSLDRGRVDTQY
>TRBV10-2|TRBJ1-5
ASAGAANQPQH
>TRBV7-9|TRBJ2-7
ASSLGSTGKEQY